The next 27 T cell receptor beta chains were all read from a single sample in a study of T cell responses to AZD1222 COVID-19 vaccine. Sequenced by immunoSEQ multiplex PCR; TCRdb stores in-frame clones only, minus some. The sample carries some 160,000 clones, under 95% recorded once. The sequencing here drew on peripheral blood, taken 28 days after the second AZD1222 dose. These receptors all come from an adult who received the AZD1222 COVID-19 vaccine.

In DNA, the CDR3 is TGTGCCAGCAGTTGGGGGACGGCCACCGGGGAGCTGTTTTTT. Amino acids: CASSWGTATGELFF. V usage is TRBV6-5 and J usage is TRBJ2-2, with D perhaps given as TRBD1 or TRBD2 (5 bases each). The ends were cut back, 4 bases at V and 4 bases at J, with 10 bases in the middle. In germline, CDR1 is MNHEY, CDR2 SVGAGI. The CDR3 is made up of 14 amino acids.

This clone came up once. CDR3 nucleotide sequence: TGTGCCAGCAGTGAGACCGGGACAGGGGGCGCTGAGTATGGCTACACCTTC. Amino acids: CASSETGTGGAEYGYTF. The rearrangement uses TRBV2 and TRBJ1-2; 12 bases are shared with TRBD1. This CDR3 region has 17 residues. From germline, CDR1 is SNHLY and CDR2 FYNNEI. The V segment lost 3 bases and the J segment 5 bases; nucleotides outside the gene matches: 10. The whole variable domain, filled in from reference TRBV2 and TRBJ1-2, reads EPEVTQTPSHQVTQMGQEVILRCVPISNHLYFYWYRQILGQKVEFLVSFYNNEISEKSEIFDDQFSVERPDGSNFTLKIRSTKLEDSAMYFCASSETGTGGAEYGYTFGSGTRLTVV.

About this clone itself: An end of the junction differs from the germline gene, which may be a read error. V usage is TRBV25-1 and J usage is TRBJ1-1; TRBD1 matches 7 bases. CDR3 length equals 12 residues. Germline V lookup: CDR1 MGHDK, CDR2 SYGVNS. CDR3 in DNA: TGTGCCAGCAGTGAGGGGGTGGCGGGACAGAGCTTT. Encoded protein: CASSEGVAGQSF.

The rearrangement uses TRBV24-1 and TRBJ1-2; no clear D gene. The CDR3 length is 16 residues. The germline CDR1 and CDR2 sequences are KGHDR and SFDVKD. Trimming pared 4 bases from V and 4 bases from J, leaving 18 bases between. The CDR3 spells CATSENYNPLSYGYTF. In nucleotides, the CDR3 is TGTGCCACCAGTGAGAATTACAATCCCCTTAGCTATGGCTACACCTTC.

This chain links TRBV6-5 with TRBJ1-6, with D hard to call. The CDR3 has 13 residues. CDR1 MNHEY and CDR2 SVGAGI come from the germline V gene. Trimming shortened V by 6 bases and J by 3 bases, and 6 bases separated the two germline ends. CDR3 residues: CASSEVYNSPLHF. For the CDR3, the DNA is TGTGCCAGCAGCGAGGTCTATAATTCACCCCTCCACTTT.

The chain combines TRBV2 with TRBJ2-1; 12 bases line up with TRBD2. Germline assignment: CDR1 SNHLY and CDR2 FYNNEI. The CDR3 sequence is 18 residues long. V trimming: 4 bases; J trimming: 9 bases; junction bases outside the gene matches: 16. CDR3 sequence reads: CASSVSLGLAGFYGEQFF. The CDR3 DNA is TGTGCCAGCAGTGTAAGCCTCGGACTAGCGGGGTTTTATGGTGAGCAGTTCTTC. Full variable domain (missing parts from reference TRBV2 and TRBJ2-1): EPEVTQTPSHQVTQMGQEVILRCVPISNHLYFYWYRQILGQKVEFLVSFYNNEISEKSEIFDDQFSVERPDGSNFTLKIRSTKLEDSAMYFCASSVSLGLAGFYGEQFFGPGTRLTVL.

The rearrangement links TRBV9 to TRBJ2-1, with 8 bases lining up with TRBD2. CDR3 size: 14 residues. Looked up from germline, CDR1 is SGDLS and CDR2 is YYNGEE. The trim removed 0 bases at V and 15 bases at J, leaving 11 bases unmatched. The CDR3 sequence is CASSVASADGLAFF. The DNA of the CDR3 is TGTGCCAGCAGCGTAGCATCGGCCGACGGACTAGCGTTCTTC.

The V call is TRBV6-2 or TRBV6-3, the J call TRBJ2-3; D perhaps matches TRBD2 (6 bases). V was trimmed by 5 bases and J by 1 base, leaving 16 bases between them. The CDR3 has 16 amino acids. CDR1 and CDR2 from the germline V gene are MNHEY and SVGEGT. The CDR3 reads CASSTRRDWGTDTQYF. The CDR3 DNA reads TGTGCCAGCAGTACACGCCGGGACTGGGGCACAGATACGCAGTATTTT.

V usage is TRBV11-2 and J usage is TRBJ1-2; no clear D. The CDR3 is made up of 14 amino acids. V was pared by 6 bases and J by 3 bases, with 14 bases between. The germline gives CDR1 SGHAT, CDR2 FQNNGV. In DNA form, the CDR3 reads TGTGCCAGCAGTTTCCCCATTTTGGACTATGGCTACACCTTC. Protein product: CASSFPILDYGYTF.

The gene calls are TRBV18 and TRBJ1-5; a weak D match, TRBD1 (5 bases). CDR1 and CDR2 from the germline V gene are KGHSH and LQKENI. V dropped 6 bases and J dropped 6 bases, with 21 bases sitting between them. This CDR3 has 16 amino acids. CDR3 nucleotide sequence: TGTGCCAGCTCGCCGGATCAGGGCGGGACGGTTCAGCCCCAGCATTTT. It translates to CASSPDQGGTVQPQHF.

This chain uses TRBV2 with TRBJ1-6; the D is unclear. The germline V gene encodes CDR1 SNHLY and CDR2 FYNNEI. V lost 2 bases to trimming and J lost 7 bases, with 12 bases between them. The CDR3 sequence is 15 residues long. The CDR3 here is CASSEHGRMNSPLHF. In DNA form, the CDR3 reads TGTGCCAGCAGTGAACATGGACGGATGAATTCACCCCTCCACTTT.

V gene TRBV6-5 combines with J gene TRBJ1-3; D is perhaps TRBD1 (5 bases). The germline V gene encodes CDR1 MNHEY and CDR2 SVGAGI. V gave up 2 bases and J gave up 0 bases, with 11 bases separating them. This CDR3 region has 16 residues. As DNA, the CDR3 is TGTGCCAGCAGTTACGGGTTCGGGACCTCTGGAAACACCATATATTTT. Protein product: CASSYGFGTSGNTIYF.

The rearrangement uses TRBV6-5 and TRBJ1-1, with D uncertain. The CDR3 is 15 amino acids. Trimming took 6 bases from V and 3 from J, leaving 17 bases between them. Germline CDR1 reads MNHEY; CDR2 reads SVGAGI. In DNA, the CDR3 is TGTGCCAGCAGGTGGACCCTACGGAAGGACACTGAAGCTTTCTTT. Its translation is CASRWTLRKDTEAFF.

The chain is built from TRBV12-3 or TRBV12-4 and TRBJ2-1; D call uncertain. Trimming took off 3 bases at V and 7 bases at J, with 7 bases between the two ends. The CDR3 totals 12 residues. This CDR3 is CASSFVENEQFF. The CDR3 DNA follows: TGTGCCAGCAGTTTCGTGGAAAATGAGCAGTTCTTC.

J is TRBJ2-2 and V is TRBV13; D gene unclear. In germline, CDR1 is PRHDT, CDR2 FYEKMQ (reference sequence). The CDR3 is 15 amino acids. Trimming took 6 bases from V and 6 from J, leaving 17 bases between them. The chain's CDR3 is CASRPRAAAPGELFF. For the CDR3, the DNA is TGTGCCAGCAGACCCCGGGCGGCGGCCCCCGGGGAGCTGTTTTTT.

This sequence joins TRBV5-1 and TRBJ2-5, with 10 positions matching TRBD2. CDR1 is SGHRS and CDR2 is YFSETQ in the germline V gene. The junction had 11 bases not matched to a gene; V was cut back by 1 base and J by 5 bases. The CDR3 runs to 17 residues. Here the CDR3 reads CASSLPTGGLAKETQYF. Here the CDR3 DNA reads TGCGCCAGCAGCTTGCCTACAGGGGGACTAGCGAAGGAGACCCAGTACTTC.

The V call is TRBV12-3 or TRBV12-4, the J call TRBJ2-7, with D tentatively TRBD1 (5 bases). V dropped 2 bases and J dropped 4 bases, with 9 bases sitting between them. The CDR3 runs 13 residues. The CDR3 sequence is CASSLTGGYEQYF. The DNA for the CDR3 is TGTGCCAGCAGTTTAACAGGCGGATACGAGCAGTACTTC.

This clone turned up a few times. This rearrangement joins TRBV18 to TRBJ2-2; the D gene is possibly TRBD1 (6 bases). Germline lookup yields CDR1 KGHSH and CDR2 LQKENI. The V and J ends lost 4 bases and 2 bases respectively, with 8 bases between them. This CDR3 contains 14 residues. CDR3 DNA: TGTGCCAGCTCACGGACAGACAACACCGGGGAGCTGTTTTTT. Its protein product is CASSRTDNTGELFF.

This clone showed up just once. This chain connects TRBV12-5 to TRBJ2-1; D is possibly TRBD1 or TRBD2 (5 bases each). CDR3 length equals 12 residues. V was trimmed by 6 bases and J by 15 bases, leaving 18 bases between them. Germline assignment: CDR1 LGHNT and CDR2 FRNRAP. The CDR3 region has the DNA TGTGCTAGTGGCCGGGCCGGGACGCCAGTGTTCTTC. Amino acids: CASGRAGTPVFF. The variable domain in full, with the rest retrieved from reference TRBV12-5 and TRBJ2-1, is DARVTQTPRHKVTEMGQEVTMRCQPILGHNTVFWYRQTMMQGLELLAYFRNRAPLDDSGMPKDRFSAEMPDATLATLKIQPSEPRDSAVYFCASGRAGTPVFFGPGTRLTVL.

The V call is TRBV7-3, the J call TRBJ2-1; D uncertain. V was trimmed by 0 bases and J by 3 bases, leaving 15 bases between them. The CDR3 has 17 amino acids. Germline CDR1 SGHTA, CDR2 FQGTGA. The CDR3 sequence: CASSLTPESRSYNEQFF. DNA of the CDR3: TGTGCCAGCAGCTTAACACCCGAGAGCCGGAGCTACAATGAGCAGTTCTTC.

The V call is TRBV10-3, the J call TRBJ2-7, with a possible D match to TRBD2 (5 bases). The CDR3 length is 14 residues. Trimming shortened V by 1 base and J by 7 bases, and 14 bases separated the two germline ends. Germline V gene data show CDR1 as ENHRY and CDR2 as SYGVKD. CDR3 amino acids: CAISEWSGGGEQYF. CDR3 DNA: TGTGCCATCAGTGAGTGGAGCGGAGGCGGGGAGCAGTACTTC.

The chain combines TRBV19 with TRBJ1-5; no firm D call. V lost 5 bases and J 3 bases, leaving 8 bases between the germline ends. Per germline, CDR1 LNHDA and CDR2 SQIVND (reference sequence). The CDR3 runs to 13 residues. The CDR3 reads CASSGRFNQPQHF. For the CDR3, the DNA is TGTGCCAGTAGTGGGAGATTCAATCAGCCCCAGCATTTT.

The rearrangement links TRBV5-1 to TRBJ2-2; the D gene could be TRBD1 or TRBD2 (5 bases each). V was shortened by 4 bases and J by 2 bases, with 15 bases between the two germline ends. The V gene's germline CDR1 is SGHRS and CDR2 YFSETQ. CDR3 length: 16 residues. CDR3 loop: CASSLQGGPNTGELFF. CDR3 in DNA: TGCGCCAGCAGCCTTCAGGGCGGGCCCAACACCGGGGAGCTGTTTTTT.

The chain couples TRBV18 to TRBJ2-3, with TRBD2 matching over 13 bases. V lost 3 bases, J lost 6 bases, and 9 bases stayed unmatched. From germline, CDR1 is KGHSH and CDR2 LQKENI. The CDR3 is made up of 17 amino acids. The CDR3 sequence: CASSPQLGLAGADTQYF. The CDR3 DNA is TGTGCCAGCTCACCCCAGCTCGGACTAGCGGGAGCGGATACGCAGTATTTT.

This chain connects TRBV5-6 to TRBJ2-1; D remains unclear. Trimming removed 0 bases at V and 9 bases at J, with 4 bases between. Germline V gene data show CDR1 as SGHDT and CDR2 as YYEEEE. The CDR3 covers 11 residues. DNA of the CDR3: TGTGCCAGCAGCTTGGCGTCTGAGCAGTTCTTC. Protein sequence: CASSLASEQFF.

The chain links TRBV6-5 to TRBJ2-3; perhaps TRBD2 as D (6 bases). The CDR3 totals 14 residues. The germline gives CDR1 MNHEY, CDR2 SVGAGI. V was clipped by 5 bases and J by 0 bases, with 9 bases between them. The CDR3: CASSLGGSTDTQYF. CDR3 nucleotide sequence: TGTGCCAGCAGTCTGGGGGGTAGCACAGATACGCAGTATTTT.

The chain combines TRBV29-1 with TRBJ1-4, with D perhaps matching TRBD1 (6 bases). Trimming took off 1 base at V and 7 bases at J, with 13 bases between the two ends. CDR3 length equals 14 residues. Germline values: CDR1 SQVTM, CDR2 ANQGSEA. CDR3 DNA: TGCAGCGTTGAAGGCAGGGGAGGGAGTGAAAAACTGTTTTTT. Translating it yields CSVEGRGGSEKLFF.